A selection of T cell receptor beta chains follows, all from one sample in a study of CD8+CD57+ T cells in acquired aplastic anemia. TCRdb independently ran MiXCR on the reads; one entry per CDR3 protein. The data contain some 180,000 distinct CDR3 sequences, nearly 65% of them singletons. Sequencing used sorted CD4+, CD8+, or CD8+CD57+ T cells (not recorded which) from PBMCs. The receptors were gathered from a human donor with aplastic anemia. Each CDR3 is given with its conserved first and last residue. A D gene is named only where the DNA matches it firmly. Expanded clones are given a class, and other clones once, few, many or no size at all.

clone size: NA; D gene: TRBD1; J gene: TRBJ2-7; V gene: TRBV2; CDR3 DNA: TGTGCCAGCAACCTGGGACAGGGGGTCTACGAGCAGTACTTC; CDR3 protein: CASNLGQGVYEQYF
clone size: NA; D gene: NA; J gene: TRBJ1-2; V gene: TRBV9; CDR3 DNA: TGTGCCAGCAGCGTAGAAGTCGGGAGGTCTAACTATGGCTACACCTTC; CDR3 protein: CASSVEVGRSNYGYTF
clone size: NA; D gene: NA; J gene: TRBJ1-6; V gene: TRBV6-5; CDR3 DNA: TGTGCCAGCAGTCCCACATTATTGGGGGGATCACCCCTCCACTTT; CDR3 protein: CASSPTLLGGSPLHF
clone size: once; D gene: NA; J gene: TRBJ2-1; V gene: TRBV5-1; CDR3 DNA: TGTGCCAGCAGCCCCCTATTGGCCGGGCAGTTCTTC; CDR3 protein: CASSPLLAGQFF
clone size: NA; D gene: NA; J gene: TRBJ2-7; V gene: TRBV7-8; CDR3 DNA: TGTGCCAGCAGCTTCTCATTCTCCTACGAGCAGTACTTC; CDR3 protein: CASSFSFSYEQYF
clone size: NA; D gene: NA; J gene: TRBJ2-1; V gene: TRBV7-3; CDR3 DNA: TGTGCTAGAGTGCAGCAAAGGTATGAGCAGTTCTTC; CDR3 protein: CARVQQRYEQFF
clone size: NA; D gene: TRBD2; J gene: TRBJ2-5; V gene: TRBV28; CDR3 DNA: TGTGCCAGCAGTACCTGGACTAGCGTACAAGAGACCCAGTACTTC; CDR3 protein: CASSTWTSVQETQYF
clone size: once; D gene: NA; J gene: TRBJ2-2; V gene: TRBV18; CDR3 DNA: TGTGCCAGCTCCCTGCGGGGTCAGTTGAACACCGGGGAGCTGTTTTTT; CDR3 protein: CASSLRGQLNTGELFF
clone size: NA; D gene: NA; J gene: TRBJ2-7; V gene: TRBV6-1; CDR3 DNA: TGTGCCAGCAGTGGTGGGAGGTACGAGCAGTACTTC; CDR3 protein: CASSGGRYEQYF
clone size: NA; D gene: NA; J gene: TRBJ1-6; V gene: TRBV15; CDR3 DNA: TGTGCCACCAGCACACCTAACGGGCAGGCCAATTCACCCCTCCACTTT; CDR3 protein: CATSTPNGQANSPLHF